A selection of T cell receptor beta chains follows, all from one sample in a study of regulatory T cells in long-lasting Graves disease. Each CDR3 protein gets one entry after TCRdb re-called the multiplex PCR reads with MiXCR. Of approximately 490,000 distinct CDR3 sequences listed, 15% to 20% are singletons. The data were also submitted as part of a second study, on T cells in Graves' hyperthyroidism and ophthalmopathy.

The sample was peripheral blood mononuclear cells (PBMCs), taken at new diagnosis, from a patient treated with antithyroid drugs. These receptors all stem from a man aged 35 to 55 with Graves disease. CDR3s include the opening cysteine and the closing phenylalanine or tryptophan. Each record gives: clone size, D gene, V gene, J gene, CDR3 protein, CDR3 DNA. A D gene is named only where the DNA matches it firmly. Clone size, where shown, is once, few, many, or a class for clones that have expanded.

size: many; D: TRBD2; V: TRBV7-9; J: TRBJ2-1; CDR3: CASSPAGGYNEQFF; DNA: TGTGCCAGCAGCCCCGCGGGGGGATACAATGAGCAGTTCTTC
size: many; D: TRBD2; V: TRBV30; J: TRBJ2-1; CDR3: CAWSVLAGGPSEQFF; DNA: TGTGCCTGGAGTGTACTAGCGGGAGGGCCAAGTGAGCAGTTCTTC
size: many; D: NA; V: TRBV19; J: TRBJ2-7; CDR3: CASSIVGGSYEQYF; DNA: TGTGCCAGTAGTATAGTCGGCGGGTCCTACGAGCAGTACTTC
size: few; D: TRBD1; V: TRBV24-1; J: TRBJ2-1; CDR3: CATSEQSGTAGNEQFF; DNA: TGTGCCACCAGTGAGCAATCCGGGACAGCCGGCAATGAGCAGTTCTTC
size: few; D: NA; V: TRBV12-5; J: TRBJ2-1; CDR3: CASGLRGNEQFF; DNA: TGTGCTAGTGGCCTACGGGGGAATGAGCAGTTCTTC
size: many; D: TRBD2; V: TRBV3-1; J: TRBJ2-1; CDR3: CASSQGASTSGLYNEQFF; DNA: TGTGCCAGCAGCCAAGGGGCCTCTACTAGCGGGCTTTACAATGAGCAGTTCTTC
size: once; D: NA; V: TRBV4-1; J: TRBJ2-1; CDR3: CASSHPPNINEQFF; DNA: TGCGCCAGCAGCCACCCCCCCAACATCAATGAGCAGTTCTTC
size: NA; D: NA; V: TRBV7-8; J: TRBJ1-5; CDR3: CASSLDRRELNQPQHF; DNA: TGTGCCAGCAGCTTGGACCGCCGGGAGCTCAATCAGCCCCAGCATTTT
size: many; D: NA; V: TRBV7-9; J: TRBJ2-1; CDR3: CASSLAPGAPNNEQFF; DNA: TGTGCCAGCAGCCTAGCCCCGGGAGCACCCAACAATGAGCAGTTCTTC
size: NA; D: TRBD1; V: TRBV11-2; J: TRBJ1-6; CDR3: CASSLDFRTGFNSPLHF; DNA: TGTGCCAGCAGCTTAGATTTTCGGACAGGGTTTAATTCACCCCTCCACTTT